The entry below describes one T cell receptor beta chain. Its antigen is undetermined. This specimen belongs to a study of OX40 agonist ivuxolimab in advanced cancers. The V end lost 4 bases, the J end lost 2 bases, and 12 bases lay between the germline ends. This CDR3 has 15 residues. Germline V gene sequence: CDR1 LNHDA, CDR2 SQIVND (reference sequence). General observations from the study: A proportion of nonresponders additionally exhibited low normalized T-cell clonal expansion.

Generated by immunoSEQ multiplex PCR, the TCRdb table keeps only in-frame clones and is missing some. The sample lists fewer than 100,000 clones, 93% seen once, with 6.2% in the top ten. The sequencing used CD4+ or CD8+ T cells sorted from blood, collected in a trial of the OX40 agonist ivuxolimab. The clonotype comes from an adult with an advanced solid tumor such as melanoma, head and neck, liver or kidney cancer. This chain uses TRBV19 with TRBJ1-3; D perhaps matches TRBD1 (6 bases). The CDR3 sequence is CASSTSDRTGNTIYF. CDR3 nucleotides: TGTGCCAGTAGTACCTCCGACAGGACTGGAAACACCATATATTTT.